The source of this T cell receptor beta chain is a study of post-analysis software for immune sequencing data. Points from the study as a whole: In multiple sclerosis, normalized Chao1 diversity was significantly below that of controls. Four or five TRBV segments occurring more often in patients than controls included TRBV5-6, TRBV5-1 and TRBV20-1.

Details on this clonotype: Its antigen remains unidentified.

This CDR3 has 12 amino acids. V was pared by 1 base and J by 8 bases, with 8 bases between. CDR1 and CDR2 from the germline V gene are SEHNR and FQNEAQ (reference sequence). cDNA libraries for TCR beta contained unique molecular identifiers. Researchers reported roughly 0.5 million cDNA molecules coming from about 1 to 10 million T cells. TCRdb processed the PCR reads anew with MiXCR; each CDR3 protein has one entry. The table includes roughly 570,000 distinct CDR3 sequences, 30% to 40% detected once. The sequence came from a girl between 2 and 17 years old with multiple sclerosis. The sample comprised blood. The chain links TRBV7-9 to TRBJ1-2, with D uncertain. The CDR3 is CASSLDQPGYTF. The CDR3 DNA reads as TGTGCCAGCAGCTTAGATCAGCCGGGCTACACCTTC.